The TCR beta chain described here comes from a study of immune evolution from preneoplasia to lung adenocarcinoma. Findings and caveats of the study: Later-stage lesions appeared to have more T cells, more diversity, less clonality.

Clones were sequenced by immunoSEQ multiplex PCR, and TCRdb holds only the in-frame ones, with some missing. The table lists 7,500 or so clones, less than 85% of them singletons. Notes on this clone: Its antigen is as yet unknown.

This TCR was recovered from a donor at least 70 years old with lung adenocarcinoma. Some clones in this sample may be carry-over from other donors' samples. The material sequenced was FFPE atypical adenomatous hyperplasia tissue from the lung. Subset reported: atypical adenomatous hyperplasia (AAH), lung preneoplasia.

The CDR3, as DNA: TGCGCCAGCAGCTTGGGACCGGATGGGGGGTTCAACTATGGCTACACCTTC. Protein product: CASSLGPDGGFNYGYTF. The rearrangement links TRBV5-1 to TRBJ1-2; D might be TRBD1 (5 bases). Germline loops: CDR1 SGHRS, CDR2 YFSETQ. Trimming stripped 0 bases from V and 2 bases from J, with 17 bases between. This CDR3 has 17 residues.